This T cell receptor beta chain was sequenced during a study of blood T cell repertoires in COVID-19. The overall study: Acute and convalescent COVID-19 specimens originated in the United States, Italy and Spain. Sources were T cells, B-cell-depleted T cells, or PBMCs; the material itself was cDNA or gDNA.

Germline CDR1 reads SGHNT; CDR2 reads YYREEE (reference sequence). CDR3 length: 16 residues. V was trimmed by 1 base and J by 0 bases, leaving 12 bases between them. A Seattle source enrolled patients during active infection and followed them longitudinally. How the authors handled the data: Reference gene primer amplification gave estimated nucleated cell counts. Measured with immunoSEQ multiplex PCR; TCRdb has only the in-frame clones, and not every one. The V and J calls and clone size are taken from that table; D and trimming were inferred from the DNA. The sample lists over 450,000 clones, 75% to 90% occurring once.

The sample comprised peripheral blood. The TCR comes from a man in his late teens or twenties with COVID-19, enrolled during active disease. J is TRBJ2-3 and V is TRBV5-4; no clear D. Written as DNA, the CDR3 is TGTGCCAGCAGCTTGCGCCAGAGAGGAAGCACAGATACGCAGTATTTT. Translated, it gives CASSLRQRGSTDTQYF.